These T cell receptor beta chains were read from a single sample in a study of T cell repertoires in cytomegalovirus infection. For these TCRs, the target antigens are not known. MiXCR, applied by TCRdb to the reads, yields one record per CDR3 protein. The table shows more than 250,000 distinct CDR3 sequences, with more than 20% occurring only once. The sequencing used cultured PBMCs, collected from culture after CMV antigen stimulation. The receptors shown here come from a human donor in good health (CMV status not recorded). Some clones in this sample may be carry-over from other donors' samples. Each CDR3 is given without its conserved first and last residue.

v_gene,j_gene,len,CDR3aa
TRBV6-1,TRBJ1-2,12,ASPAGFPNYGYT
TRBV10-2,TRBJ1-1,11,ASRRSVNTEAF
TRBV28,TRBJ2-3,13,ASSPLAGASDTQY
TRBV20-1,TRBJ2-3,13,SAPPGLALTDTQY
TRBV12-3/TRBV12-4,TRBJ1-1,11,ASSHPEDSEAF
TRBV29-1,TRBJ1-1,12,SVSDRGVNTEAF
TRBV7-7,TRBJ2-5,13,ASSPSRTGSETQY
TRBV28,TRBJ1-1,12,ASSLSRVGTEAF
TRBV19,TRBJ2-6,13,ASSIQGLGANVLT
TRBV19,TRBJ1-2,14,ASSGQGARSNYGYT
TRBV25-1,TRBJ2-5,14,ASSVMTGGNAETQY
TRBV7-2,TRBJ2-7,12,ASSPGPSSYEQY
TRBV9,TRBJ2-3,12,ASSPGPYTDTQY
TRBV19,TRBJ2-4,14,ASSISGRGQKNIQY
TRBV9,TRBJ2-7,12,ASSPRGQGFEQY
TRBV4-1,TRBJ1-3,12,ASSQEHRGHTIY
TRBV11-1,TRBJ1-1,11,ASSSYSSSEAF
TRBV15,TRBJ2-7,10,ATSSYLGEQY
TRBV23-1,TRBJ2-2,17,ASSQPEEETGGFTGELF
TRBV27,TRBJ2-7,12,ASSLRGTIYEQY
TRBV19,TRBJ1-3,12,ASSMGTSGNTIY
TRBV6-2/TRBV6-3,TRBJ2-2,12,ASRGGGFSGELF
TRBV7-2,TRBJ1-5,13,ASSHDRYDNQPQH
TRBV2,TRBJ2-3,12,ASNTLAGADTQY
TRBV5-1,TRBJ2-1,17,ASSLALAGVVSSYNEQF
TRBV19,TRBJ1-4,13,ASSIGRITDEKLF
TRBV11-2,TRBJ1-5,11,ASSLSAGQPQH
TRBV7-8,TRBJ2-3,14,ASSLGAGGPTDTQY
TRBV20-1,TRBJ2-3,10,SARTSADTQY
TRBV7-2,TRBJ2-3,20,ASSPLPASWVFGGRFDNTQY
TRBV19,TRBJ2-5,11,ATEAGGSETQY
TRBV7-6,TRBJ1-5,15,ASSLVSGTGVTQPQH
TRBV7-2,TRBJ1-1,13,ASSLASGSNTEAF
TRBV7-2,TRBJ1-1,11,ASSFGGITEAF
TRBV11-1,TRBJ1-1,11,ASSSMTGTEAF
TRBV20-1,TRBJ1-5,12,SAGSGNSNQPQH
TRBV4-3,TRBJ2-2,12,ASSHSRTAGELF
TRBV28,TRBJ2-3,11,ASSLVPSDTQY
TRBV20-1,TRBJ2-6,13,SARGQGWGANVLT
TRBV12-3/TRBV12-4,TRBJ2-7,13,ASRKTGTGPLEQY
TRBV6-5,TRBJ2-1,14,ASRGISGGTYNEQF
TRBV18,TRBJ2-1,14,ASSPPDTSSYNEQF
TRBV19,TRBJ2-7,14,ASSMGQRSLRREQY
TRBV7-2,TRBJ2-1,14,ASSLEGLSYYNEQF
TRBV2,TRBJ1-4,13,ASTLGGGPNEKLF
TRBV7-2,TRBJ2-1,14,ASSSPSGSSYNEQF
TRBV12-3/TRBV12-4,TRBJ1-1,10,ASRFGTGEAF